This TCR beta chain was sequenced for a study of blood T cell repertoires in COVID-19. The CDR3 consists of 13 residues. Germline CDR1 SGHNT, CDR2 YYREEE (reference sequence). Ages ranged from about 18 to 89 years, with residence in about two dozen US areas. Cohort placement rested on clinical history that participants reported themselves. The study counted Cohort 3 donors as recovered given two negative PCRs, clearance, or symptom resolution. As to this clone: The junction does not match germline at one end; this may be a read error.

Using immunoSEQ multiplex PCR, the repertoire was profiled, and TCRdb retains in-frame clones only, with some absent. Of about 300,000 clones detected, around 90% appear once; the ten largest clones hold 5.5% to 7%. Sequencing input: PBMCs or T cells enriched from blood (not recorded which). The chain couples TRBV5-4 to TRBJ1-4; D may be TRBD1 (5 bases). The clonotype was recovered from a woman aged 30 to 39 who had recovered from COVID-19. The CDR3, as DNA: TGTGCCAGCAGTTTGGGGACTCGGGAAAAACTGTTTTTT. Translating gives CASSLGTREKLFF.